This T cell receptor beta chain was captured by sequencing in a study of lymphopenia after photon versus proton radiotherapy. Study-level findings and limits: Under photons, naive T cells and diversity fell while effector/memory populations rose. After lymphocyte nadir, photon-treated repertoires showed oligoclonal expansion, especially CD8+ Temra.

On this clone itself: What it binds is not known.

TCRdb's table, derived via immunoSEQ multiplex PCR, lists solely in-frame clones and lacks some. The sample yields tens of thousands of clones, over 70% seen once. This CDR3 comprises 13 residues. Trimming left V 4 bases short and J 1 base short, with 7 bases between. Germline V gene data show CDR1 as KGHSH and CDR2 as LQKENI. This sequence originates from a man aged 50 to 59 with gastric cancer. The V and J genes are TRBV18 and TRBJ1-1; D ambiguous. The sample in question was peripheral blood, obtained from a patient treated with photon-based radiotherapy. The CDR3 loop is CASSQTANTEAFF. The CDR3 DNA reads TGTGCCAGCTCACAAACAGCGAACACTGAAGCTTTCTTT.